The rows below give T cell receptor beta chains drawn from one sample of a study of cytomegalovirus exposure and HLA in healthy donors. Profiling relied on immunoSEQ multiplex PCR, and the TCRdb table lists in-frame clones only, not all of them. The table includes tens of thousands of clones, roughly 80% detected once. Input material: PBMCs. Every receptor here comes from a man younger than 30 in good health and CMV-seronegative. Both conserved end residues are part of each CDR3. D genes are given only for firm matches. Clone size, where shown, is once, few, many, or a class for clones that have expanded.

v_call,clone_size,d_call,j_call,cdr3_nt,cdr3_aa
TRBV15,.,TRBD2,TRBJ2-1,TGTGCCACCAGCACGGGAGGGCCCTCCTCCTACAATGAGCAGTTCTTC,CATSTGGPSSYNEQFF
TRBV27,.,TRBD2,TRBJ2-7,TGTGCCAGCAGTCCCACCGGGACTAGTGGGTGGGGTTCCGAGCAGTACTTC,CASSPTGTSGWGSEQYF
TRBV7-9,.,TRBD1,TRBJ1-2,TGTGCCAGCAGCTTAGACCACAGGGGGCCTGGCTACACCTTC,CASSLDHRGPGYTF
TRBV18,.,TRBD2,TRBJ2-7,TGTGCCAGCTCAGAGGGACTAGCGGGAGGAGGCTCCTACGAGCAGTACTTC,CASSEGLAGGGSYEQYF
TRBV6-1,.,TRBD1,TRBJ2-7,TGTGCCAGCAGTGAACCAGGGGGCCCCACCTACGAGCAGTACTTC,CASSEPGGPTYEQYF
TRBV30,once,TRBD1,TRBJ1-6,TGTGCCTGGAGTGTAGTGGACAGGGTGGGATTCACCCTCCACTTT,CAWSVVDRVGFTLHF
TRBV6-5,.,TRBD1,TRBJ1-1,TGTGCCAGCAGTGACAGGGGGTTGAACACTGAAGCTTTCTTT,CASSDRGLNTEAFF
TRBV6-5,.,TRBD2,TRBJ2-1,TGTGCCAGCACCCCCGCGGGACTAGAGTCCAGGGAGCAGTTCTTC,CASTPAGLESREQFF
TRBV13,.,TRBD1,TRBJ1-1,TGTGCCAGCAGCTTCAGGGCAGGGGGAGCTTTCTTT,CASSFRAGGAFF
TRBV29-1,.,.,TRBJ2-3,TGCAGCGTTGAACCCACTAGAGGCGATACGCAGTATTTT,CSVEPTRGDTQYF
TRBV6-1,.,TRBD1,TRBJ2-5,TGTGCCAGCAGTAGGGACAGGGATGAGACCCAGTACTTC,CASSRDRDETQYF
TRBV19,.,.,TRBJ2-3,TGTGCCAGTAGTATGGATGCAGCGAAAGCCACAGATACGCAGTATTTT,CASSMDAAKATDTQYF
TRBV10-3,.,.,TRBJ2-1,TGTGCCATCAGTGGGGGTGGGAGAGTAAACAATGAGCAGTTCTTC,CAISGGGRVNNEQFF
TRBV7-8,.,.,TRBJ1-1,TGTGCCAGCAGCTTACTTCGGTCCAACACTGAAGCTTTCTTT,CASSLLRSNTEAFF
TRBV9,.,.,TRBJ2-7,TGTGCCAGCAGCGTGGGGCCCCTTAACGAGCAGTACTTC,CASSVGPLNEQYF
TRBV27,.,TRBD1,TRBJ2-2,TGTGCCAGCAGTTCCCGGAAGCGGGACAGGGGGCACACCGGGGAGCTGTTTTTT,CASSSRKRDRGHTGELFF
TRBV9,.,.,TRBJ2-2,TGTGCCAGCAGCGCGACAGGGAACACCGGGGAGCTGTTTTTT,CASSATGNTGELFF
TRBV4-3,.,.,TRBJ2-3,TGCGCCAGCAGCCAAGATCGCGACATCGGAGGAGGAGATACGCAGTATTTT,CASSQDRDIGGGDTQYF
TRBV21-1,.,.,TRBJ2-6,TGTGCCAGCAGCATACTAAAGAAAGGCAGTTTCAACTCTGGGGCCAACGTCCTGACTTTC,CASSILKKGSFNSGANVLTF
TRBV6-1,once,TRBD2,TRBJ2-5,TGTGCCAGCAGTGAAGGCGGGACTAGCGGGAGGGCGGTGTCCCAGTACTTC,CASSEGGTSGRAVSQYF
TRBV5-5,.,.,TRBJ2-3,TGTGCCAGCAGCCCCCTGAGTGTAGGCACAGATACGCAGTATTTT,CASSPLSVGTDTQYF
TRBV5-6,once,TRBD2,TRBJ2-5,TGTGCCAGCAGCACGGGCGGGAGTCTGGAGACCCAGTACTTC,CASSTGGSLETQYF
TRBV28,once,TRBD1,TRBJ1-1,TGTGCCACCGACCGGGACAGGAGTTTGAACACTGAAGCTTTCTTT,CATDRDRSLNTEAFF
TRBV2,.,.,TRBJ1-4,TGTGCCAGCAAAGGGGGTACTAATGAAAAACTGTTTTTT,CASKGGTNEKLFF
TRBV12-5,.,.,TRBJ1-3,TGTGCTAGTGGGCGTGGACAACCTGGAAACACCATATATTTT,CASGRGQPGNTIYF
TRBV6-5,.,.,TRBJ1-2,TGTGCCAGCAGCACGACGCGGGAAGCTAACTATGGCTACACCTTC,CASSTTREANYGYTF
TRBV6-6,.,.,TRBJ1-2,TGTGCCAGCAGTTTGACTACCGGGACACCTTATGGCTACACCTTC,CASSLTTGTPYGYTF
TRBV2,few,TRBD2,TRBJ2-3,TGTGCCAGCAGTGAGACTAGCGGGATCGGAGGTACGCAGTATTTT,CASSETSGIGGTQYF
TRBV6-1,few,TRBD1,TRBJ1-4,TGTGCCAGCAACAGACAGGGGAAAGAAAAACTGTTTTTT,CASNRQGKEKLFF
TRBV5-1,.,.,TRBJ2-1,TGCGCCAGCAGCTTCCGGGTCGAAATCCGCTCGCAGTTCTTC,CASSFRVEIRSQFF
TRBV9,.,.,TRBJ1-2,TGTGCCAGCAGCGTGGCAGGGAATGGCTACACCTTC,CASSVAGNGYTF
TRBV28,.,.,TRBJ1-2,TGTGCCAGCAGTCTTGGAGGGGCTCAACACTATGGCTACACCTTC,CASSLGGAQHYGYTF
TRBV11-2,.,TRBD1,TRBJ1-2,TGTGCCAGCAGCCCCGCCCCGGGACAGTACACCTTC,CASSPAPGQYTF
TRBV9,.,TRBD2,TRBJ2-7,TGTGCCAGCAGCGTGGGGACTAGCGGAGGGGACGAGCAGTACTTC,CASSVGTSGGDEQYF
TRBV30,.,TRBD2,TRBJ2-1,TGTGCCTGGAGTGCTGGCGGGGGGTCGGAGGGGGAGTTCTTC,CAWSAGGGSEGEFF
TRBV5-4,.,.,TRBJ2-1,TGTGCCAGCAGCTTGCAAGCCGAGGATGAGCAGTTCTTC,CASSLQAEDEQFF
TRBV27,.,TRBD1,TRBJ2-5,TGTGCCACTCACAGGGGCTCGGGGGAGACCCAGTACTTC,CATHRGSGETQYF
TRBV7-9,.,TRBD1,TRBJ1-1,TGTGCCAGCAGCTTAGGGGGGGGCCACAGGGGGCTCACTGAAGCTTTCTTT,CASSLGGGHRGLTEAFF
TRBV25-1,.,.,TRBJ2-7,TGTGCCAGCGGTACAGTGATGGCCGAGCAGTACTTC,CASGTVMAEQYF
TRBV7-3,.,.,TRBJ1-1,TGTGCCAGCAGCTTAGATGGAGGACCCAACACTGAAGCTTTCTTT,CASSLDGGPNTEAFF
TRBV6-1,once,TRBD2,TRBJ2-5,TGTGCCAGCAGTGTGTATGGCGGGAGTCGAGAGACCCAGTACTTC,CASSVYGGSRETQYF
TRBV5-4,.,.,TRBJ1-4,TGTGCCAGCAGCTTGGGAGGGGGTAATGAAAAACTGTTTTTT,CASSLGGGNEKLFF
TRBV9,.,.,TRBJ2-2,TGTGCCAGCAGCGTCCCGGAGAGAGCGGCTAACACCGGGGAGCTGTTTTTT,CASSVPERAANTGELFF
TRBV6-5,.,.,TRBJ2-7,TGTGCCAGCAGGGGGCCCATCAAGACCACGGGGCAGTACTTC,CASRGPIKTTGQYF
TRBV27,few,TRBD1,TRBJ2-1,TGTGCCAGCAGTTTAAGGACAGGGACGATTTACAATGAGCAGTTCTTC,CASSLRTGTIYNEQFF
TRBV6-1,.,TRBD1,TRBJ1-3,TGTGCCAGCAGTGCATCCGGGACAGGGTTCACCATATATTTT,CASSASGTGFTIYF